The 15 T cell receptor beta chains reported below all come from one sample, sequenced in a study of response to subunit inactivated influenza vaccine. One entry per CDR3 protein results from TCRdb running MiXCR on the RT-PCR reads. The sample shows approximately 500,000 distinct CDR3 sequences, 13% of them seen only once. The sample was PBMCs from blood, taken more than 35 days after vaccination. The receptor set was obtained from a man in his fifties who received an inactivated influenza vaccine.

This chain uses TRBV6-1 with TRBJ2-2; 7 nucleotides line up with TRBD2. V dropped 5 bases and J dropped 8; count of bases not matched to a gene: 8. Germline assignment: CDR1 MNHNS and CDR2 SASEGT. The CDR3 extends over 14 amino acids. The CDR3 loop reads CASSPLAELGELFF. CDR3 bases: TGTGCCAGCAGTCCCCTAGCGGAATTGGGGGAGCTGTTTTTT.

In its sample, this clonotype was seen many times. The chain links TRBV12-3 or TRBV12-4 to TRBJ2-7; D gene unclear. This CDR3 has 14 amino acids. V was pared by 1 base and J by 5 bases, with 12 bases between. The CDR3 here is CASSLGHQTDEQYF. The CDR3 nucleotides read TGTGCCAGCAGTTTAGGCCACCAAACGGACGAGCAGTACTTC.

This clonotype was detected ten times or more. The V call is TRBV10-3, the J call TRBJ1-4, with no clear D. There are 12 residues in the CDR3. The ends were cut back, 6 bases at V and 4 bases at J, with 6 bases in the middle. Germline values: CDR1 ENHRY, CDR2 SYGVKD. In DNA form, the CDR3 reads TGTGCCATCAGCCAGAATAATGAAAAACTGTTTTTT. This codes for CAISQNNEKLFF.

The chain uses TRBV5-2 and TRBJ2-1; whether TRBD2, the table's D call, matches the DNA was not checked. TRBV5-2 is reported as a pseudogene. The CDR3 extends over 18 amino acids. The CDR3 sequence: CASCSLGATTSSYNEQFF. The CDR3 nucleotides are TGTGCCAGCTGTTCCCTAGGGGCAACTACTAGCAGCTACAATGAGCAGTTCTTC.

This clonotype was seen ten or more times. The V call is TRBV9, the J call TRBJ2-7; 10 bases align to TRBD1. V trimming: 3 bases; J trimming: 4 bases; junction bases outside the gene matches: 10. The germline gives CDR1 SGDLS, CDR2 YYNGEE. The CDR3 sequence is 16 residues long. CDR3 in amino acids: CASSAGGTGAIYEQYF. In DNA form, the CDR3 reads TGTGCCAGCAGCGCCGGGGGGACAGGGGCAATATACGAGCAGTACTTC.

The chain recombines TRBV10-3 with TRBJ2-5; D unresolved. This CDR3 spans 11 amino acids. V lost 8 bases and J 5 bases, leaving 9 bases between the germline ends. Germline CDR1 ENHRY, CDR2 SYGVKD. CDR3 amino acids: CAIGQIETQYF. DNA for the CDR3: TGTGCCATCGGGCAGATTGAGACCCAGTACTTC.

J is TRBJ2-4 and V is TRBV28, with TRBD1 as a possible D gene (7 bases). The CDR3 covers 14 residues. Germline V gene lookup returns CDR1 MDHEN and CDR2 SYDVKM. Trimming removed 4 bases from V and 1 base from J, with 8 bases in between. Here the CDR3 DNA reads TGTGCCAGCAGTTCAGGGGGGGCCAAAAACATTCAGTACTTC. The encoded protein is CASSSGGAKNIQYF.

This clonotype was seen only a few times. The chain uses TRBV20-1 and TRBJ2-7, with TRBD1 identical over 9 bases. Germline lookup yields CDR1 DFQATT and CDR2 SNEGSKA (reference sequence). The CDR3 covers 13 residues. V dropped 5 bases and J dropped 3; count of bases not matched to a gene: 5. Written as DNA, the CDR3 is TGCAGTGCTCCCCTGACAGGGGGCTACGAGCAGTACTTC. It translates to CSAPLTGGYEQYF.

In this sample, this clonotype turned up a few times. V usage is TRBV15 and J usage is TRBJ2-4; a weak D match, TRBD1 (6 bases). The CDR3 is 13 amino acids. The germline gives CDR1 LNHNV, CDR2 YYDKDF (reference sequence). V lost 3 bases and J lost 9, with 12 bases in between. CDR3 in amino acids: CATSSNRVGIQYF. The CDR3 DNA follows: TGTGCCACCAGCAGCAACAGGGTGGGCATTCAGTACTTC.

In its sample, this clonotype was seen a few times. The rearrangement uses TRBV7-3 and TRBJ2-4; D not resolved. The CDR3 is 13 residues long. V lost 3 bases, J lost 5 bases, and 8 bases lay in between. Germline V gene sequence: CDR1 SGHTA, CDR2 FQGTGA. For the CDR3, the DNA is TGTGCCAGCAGCTTCAAGGGTGAAAACATTCAGTACTTC. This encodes CASSFKGENIQYF.

The CDR3 sequence is CASSQGLLSNQPQHF. CDR3 nucleotide sequence: TGTGCCAGCAGCCAGGGACTCCTTAGCAATCAGCCCCAGCATTTT. The genes are TRBV4-2 and TRBJ1-5; a weak D match, TRBD1 (5 bases). Germline CDR1 is LGHNA and CDR2 is YNFKEQ. This CDR3 has 15 amino acids. The V end lost 3 bases, the J end lost 0 bases, and 9 bases lay between the germline ends.

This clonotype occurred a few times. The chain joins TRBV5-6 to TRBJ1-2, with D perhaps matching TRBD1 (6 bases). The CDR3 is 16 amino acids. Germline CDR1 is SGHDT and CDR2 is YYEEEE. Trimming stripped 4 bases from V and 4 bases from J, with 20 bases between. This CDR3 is CASSQLTTRGGYGYTF. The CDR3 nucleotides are TGTGCCAGCAGCCAACTGACTACTCGAGGGGGCTATGGCTACACCTTC.

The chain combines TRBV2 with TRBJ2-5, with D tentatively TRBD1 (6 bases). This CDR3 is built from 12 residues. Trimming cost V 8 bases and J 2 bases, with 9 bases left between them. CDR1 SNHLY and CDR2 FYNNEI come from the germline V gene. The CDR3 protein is CASFGQQETQYF. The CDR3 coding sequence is TGTGCCAGCTTTGGACAGCAAGAGACCCAGTACTTC.

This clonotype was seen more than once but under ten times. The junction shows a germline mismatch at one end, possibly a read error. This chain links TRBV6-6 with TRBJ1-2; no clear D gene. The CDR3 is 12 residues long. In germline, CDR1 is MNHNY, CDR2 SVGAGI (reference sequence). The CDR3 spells CASSYSTVADGF. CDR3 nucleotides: TGTGCCAGCAGTTACTCGACGGTAGCTGATGGTTTC.

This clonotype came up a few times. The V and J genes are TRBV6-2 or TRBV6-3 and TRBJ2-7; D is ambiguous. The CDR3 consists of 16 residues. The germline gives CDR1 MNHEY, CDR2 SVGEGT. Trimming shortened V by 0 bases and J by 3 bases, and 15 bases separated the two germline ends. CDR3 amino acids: CASSYSRTGSSYEQYF. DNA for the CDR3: TGTGCCAGCAGTTACTCCCGAACCGGGTCCAGCTACGAGCAGTACTTC.